This record looks at one TCR beta chain sequence and its context. Checkpoint therapy with ipilimumab 1 mg/kg began 14 to 28 days after transplant. These data come from a study of ipilimumab plus nivolumab after autologous stem cell transplantation. The assay was immunoSEQ multiplex PCR, and TCRdb's table has in-frame clones only and misses some. The table records 9,000 to 15,000 clones, approximately 68% of them present only once. The CDR3 is made up of 16 amino acids. Germline-derived CDR1 and CDR2 are SGHTA and FQGTGA. The V and J ends lost 5 bases and 1 base respectively, with 15 bases between them.

The sequenced sample was PBMCs, obtained in a trial of ipilimumab plus nivolumab as post-transplant consolidation. The TCR sequence derives from a male donor with multiple myeloma. The genes are TRBV7-3 and TRBJ2-1; D ambiguous. Written as DNA, the CDR3 is TGTGCCAGCAGCCCCTCGGCGGCCCATTCCTACAATGAGCAGTTCTTC. It specifies CASSPSAAHSYNEQFF.